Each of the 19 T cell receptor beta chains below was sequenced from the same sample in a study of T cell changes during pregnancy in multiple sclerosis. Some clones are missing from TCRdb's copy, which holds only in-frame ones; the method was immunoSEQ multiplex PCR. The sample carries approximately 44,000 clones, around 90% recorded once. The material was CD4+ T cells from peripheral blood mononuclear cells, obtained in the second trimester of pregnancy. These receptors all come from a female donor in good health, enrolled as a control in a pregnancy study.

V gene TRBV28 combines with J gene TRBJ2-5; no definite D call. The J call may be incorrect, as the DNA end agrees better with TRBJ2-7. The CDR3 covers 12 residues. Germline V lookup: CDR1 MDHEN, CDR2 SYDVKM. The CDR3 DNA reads TGTGCCAGCAGTGTCCGGAGCCGCGAGCAGTACTTC. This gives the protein CASSVRSREQYF.

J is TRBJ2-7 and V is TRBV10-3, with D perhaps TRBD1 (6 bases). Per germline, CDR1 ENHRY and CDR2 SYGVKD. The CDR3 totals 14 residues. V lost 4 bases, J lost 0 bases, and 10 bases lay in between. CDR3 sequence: CAISGQELSYEQYF. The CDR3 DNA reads TGTGCCATCAGTGGACAGGAGCTCTCCTACGAGCAGTACTTC.

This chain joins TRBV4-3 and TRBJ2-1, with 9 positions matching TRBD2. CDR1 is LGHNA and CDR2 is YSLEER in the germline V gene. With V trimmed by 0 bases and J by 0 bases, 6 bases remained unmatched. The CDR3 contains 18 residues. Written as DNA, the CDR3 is TGCGCCAGCAGCCAAGAGTCCCTAGCGGGATTCTCCTACAATGAGCAGTTCTTC. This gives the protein CASSQESLAGFSYNEQFF.

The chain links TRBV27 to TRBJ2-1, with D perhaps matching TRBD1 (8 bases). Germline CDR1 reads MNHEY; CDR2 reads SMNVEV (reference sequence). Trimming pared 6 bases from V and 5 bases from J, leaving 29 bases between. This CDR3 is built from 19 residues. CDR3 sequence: CASRVRGQGGGRGDNEQFF. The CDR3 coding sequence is TGTGCCAGCAGAGTTAGAGGACAGGGAGGGGGAAGAGGGGACAATGAGCAGTTCTTC.

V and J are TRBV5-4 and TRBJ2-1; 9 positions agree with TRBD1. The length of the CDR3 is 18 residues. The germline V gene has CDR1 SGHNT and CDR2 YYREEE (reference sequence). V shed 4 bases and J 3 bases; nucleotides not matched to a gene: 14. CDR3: CASSLKTGTGTYYNEQFF. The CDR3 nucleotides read TGTGCCAGCAGCCTAAAAACCGGGACAGGGACATACTACAATGAGCAGTTCTTC.

The CDR3 region has the DNA TGTGCCACCAGCAGAGGGATGGCTTCCGGGACTACTTACACTGAAGCTTTCTTT. It specifies CATSRGMASGTTYTEAFF. V gene TRBV15 combines with J gene TRBJ1-1; the D gene is possibly TRBD1 (5 bases). V gave up 1 base and J gave up 3 bases, with 21 bases separating them. The CDR3 contains 18 residues. CDR1 and CDR2 from the germline V gene are LNHNV and YYDKDF (reference sequence).

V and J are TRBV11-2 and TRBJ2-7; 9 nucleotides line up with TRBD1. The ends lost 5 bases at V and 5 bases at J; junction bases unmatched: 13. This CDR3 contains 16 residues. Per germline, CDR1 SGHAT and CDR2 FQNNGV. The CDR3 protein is CASSHSPGQGSHEQYF. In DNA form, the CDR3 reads TGTGCCAGCAGCCACTCCCCGGGACAGGGTTCCCACGAGCAGTACTTC.

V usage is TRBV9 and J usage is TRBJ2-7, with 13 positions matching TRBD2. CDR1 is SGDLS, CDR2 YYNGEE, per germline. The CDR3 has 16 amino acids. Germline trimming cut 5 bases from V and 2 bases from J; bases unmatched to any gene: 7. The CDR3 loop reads CASRHRGLAGPYEQYF. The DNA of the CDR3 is TGTGCCAGCAGACACAGGGGACTAGCGGGACCCTACGAGCAGTACTTC.

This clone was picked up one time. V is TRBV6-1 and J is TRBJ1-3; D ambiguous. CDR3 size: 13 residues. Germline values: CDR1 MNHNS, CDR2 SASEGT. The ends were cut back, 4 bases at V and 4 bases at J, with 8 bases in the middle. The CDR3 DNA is TGTGCCAGCAGTGGCAGCGGAGGAAACACCATATATTTT. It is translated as CASSGSGGNTIYF.

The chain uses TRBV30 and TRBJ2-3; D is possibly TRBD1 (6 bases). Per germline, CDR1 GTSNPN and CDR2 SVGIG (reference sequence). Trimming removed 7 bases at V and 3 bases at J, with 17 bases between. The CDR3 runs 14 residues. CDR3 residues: CASLGAGATDTQYF. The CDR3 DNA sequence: TGTGCCTCCCTCGGGGCAGGGGCTACAGATACGCAGTATTTT.

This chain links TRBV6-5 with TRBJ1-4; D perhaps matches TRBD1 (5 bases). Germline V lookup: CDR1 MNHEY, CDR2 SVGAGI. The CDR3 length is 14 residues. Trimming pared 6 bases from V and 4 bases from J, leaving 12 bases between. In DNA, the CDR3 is TGTGCCAGCAGCCCTGGGGGGAATAATGAAAAACTGTTTTTT. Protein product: CASSPGGNNEKLFF.

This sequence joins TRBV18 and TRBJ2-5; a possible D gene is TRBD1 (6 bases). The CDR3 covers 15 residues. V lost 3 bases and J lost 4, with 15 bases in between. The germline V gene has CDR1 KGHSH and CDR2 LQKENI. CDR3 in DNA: TGTGCCAGCTCACCCCGTGTCCAAGGGGGAGAGACCCAGTACTTC. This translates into CASSPRVQGGETQYF.

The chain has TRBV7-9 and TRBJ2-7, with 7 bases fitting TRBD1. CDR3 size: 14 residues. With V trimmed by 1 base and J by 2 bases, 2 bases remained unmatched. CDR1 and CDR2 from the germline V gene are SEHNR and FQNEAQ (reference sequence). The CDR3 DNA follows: TGTGCCAGCAGCTTAGAAGGGACAGCCTACGAGCAGTACTTC. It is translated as CASSLEGTAYEQYF.

For the CDR3, the DNA is TGTGCCAGCAGTCCAACCTCGACACACACCGGGGAGCTGTTTTTT. This gives the protein CASSPTSTHTGELFF. The chain recombines TRBV27 with TRBJ2-2; D not certain. The CDR3 is 15 amino acids. Germline CDR1 and CDR2: MNHEY and SMNVEV (reference sequence). V lost 5 bases and J 3 bases, leaving 13 bases between the germline ends.

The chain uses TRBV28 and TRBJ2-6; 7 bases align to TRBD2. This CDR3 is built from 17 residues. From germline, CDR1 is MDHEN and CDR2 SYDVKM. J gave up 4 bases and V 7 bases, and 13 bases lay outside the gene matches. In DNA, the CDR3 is TGTGCCAGCAAGCGGGGTGGGTTCAGAGGGGGGGCCAACGTCCTGACTTTC. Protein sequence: CASKRGGFRGGANVLTF.

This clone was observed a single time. The CDR3: CASSSWTGRRYNEQFF. Written as DNA, the CDR3 is TGTGCCAGCAGCTCCTGGACAGGGAGGCGCTACAATGAGCAGTTCTTC. The chain links TRBV7-6 to TRBJ2-1; 8 bases align to TRBD1. V was pared by 4 bases and J by 3 bases, with 8 bases of the junction left unmatched. Germline V gene lookup returns CDR1 SGHVS and CDR2 FNYEAQ. The CDR3 spans 16 residues.

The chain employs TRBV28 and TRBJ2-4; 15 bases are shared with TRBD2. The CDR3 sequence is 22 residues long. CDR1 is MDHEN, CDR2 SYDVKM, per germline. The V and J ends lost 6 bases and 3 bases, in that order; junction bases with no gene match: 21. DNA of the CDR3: TGTGCCAGCAGCATCAATTTTCGGTGGACTAGCGGGAGGGCCGGAGACAAAAACATTCAGTACTTC. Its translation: CASSINFRWTSGRAGDKNIQYF.

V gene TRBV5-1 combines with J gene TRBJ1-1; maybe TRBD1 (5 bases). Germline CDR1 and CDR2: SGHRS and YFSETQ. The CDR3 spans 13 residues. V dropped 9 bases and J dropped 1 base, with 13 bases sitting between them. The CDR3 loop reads CATRAGENTEAFF. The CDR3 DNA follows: TGCGCCACCAGGGCCGGGGAGAACACTGAAGCTTTCTTT. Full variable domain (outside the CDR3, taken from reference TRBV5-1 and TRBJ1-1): KAGVTQTPRYLIKTRGQQVTLSCSPISGHRSVSWYQQTPGQGLQFLFEYFSETQRNKGNFPGRFSGRQFSNSRSEMNVSTLELGDSALYLCATRAGENTEAFFGQGTRLTVV.

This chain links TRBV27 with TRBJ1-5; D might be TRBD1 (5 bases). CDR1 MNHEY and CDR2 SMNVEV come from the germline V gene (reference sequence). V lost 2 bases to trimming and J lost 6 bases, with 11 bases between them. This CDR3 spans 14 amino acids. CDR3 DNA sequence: TGTGCCAGCAGTTTACGGAGGGGTAGTCAGCCCCAGCATTTT. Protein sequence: CASSLRRGSQPQHF.